These 8 T cell receptor beta chains were sequenced from one sample in a study of T cell repertoires in cytomegalovirus infection. TCRdb itself ran the reads through MiXCR, one entry per CDR3 protein. The sample records roughly 300,000 distinct CDR3 sequences, 9.5% being singletons. The material sequenced was PBMCs. The receptor set was obtained from a human donor in good health (CMV status not recorded). Some clones in this sample may be carry-over from other donors' samples.

This clonotype was observed many times. V usage is TRBV7-2 and J usage is TRBJ2-7; 7 bases are shared with TRBD1. The CDR3 length is 15 residues. From germline, CDR1 is SGHTA and CDR2 FQGNSA. After removal of 5 bases from V and 5 bases from J, the junction contained 12 bases not matched to a gene. The CDR3 DNA follows: TGTGCCAGCAGCCGAGTTTCTAGGGGGCGCGACGAGCAGTACTTC. Its translation: CASSRVSRGRDEQYF.

The rearrangement uses TRBV27 and TRBJ2-2; D is unclear. Germline V lookup: CDR1 MNHEY, CDR2 SMNVEV (reference sequence). The CDR3 is made up of 15 amino acids. The germline V and J ends were trimmed by 3 bases and 6 bases, with 14 bases remaining between them. The CDR3 is CASSFDLAKPGELFF. In DNA form, the CDR3 reads TGTGCCAGCAGTTTCGATCTGGCGAAACCCGGGGAGCTGTTTTTT.

Only a few counts were recorded for this clonotype. The chain uses TRBV19 and TRBJ2-1; 10 positions match TRBD2. The CDR3 is 14 residues long. Looked up from germline, CDR1 is LNHDA and CDR2 is SQIVND (reference sequence). V shed 6 bases and J 8 bases; nucleotides not matched to a gene: 7. The CDR3 nucleotides read TGTGCCAGTAGACTAGCGGGGACCCTCGATGAGCAGTTCTTC. This translates into CASRLAGTLDEQFF.

This clonotype was observed a few times. The chain has TRBV7-9 and TRBJ1-1; TRBD1 matches 7 bases. The CDR3 runs 15 residues. CDR1 and CDR2 from the germline V gene are SEHNR and FQNEAQ (reference sequence). V trimming: 3 bases; J trimming: 5 bases; junction bases outside the gene matches: 9. The CDR3 spells CASSLPGTAVTEAFF. DNA of the CDR3: TGTGCCAGCAGCTTGCCCGGGACAGCGGTTACTGAAGCTTTCTTT.

This clonotype was seen at least ten times. The chain couples TRBV30 to TRBJ2-5, with 11 bases that match TRBD2. This CDR3 has 15 residues. The germline gives CDR1 GTSNPN, CDR2 SVGIG (reference sequence). Trimming cost V 4 bases and J 4 bases; bases outside gene matches: 8. In DNA form, the CDR3 reads TGTGCCTGGACTTCACTAGCGGGAGAAGTAGAGACCCAGTACTTC. Translated, it gives CAWTSLAGEVETQYF.

This clonotype turned up a few times. The chain couples TRBV7-4 to TRBJ2-5, with 8 bases identical to TRBD1. V shed 4 bases and J 5 bases; nucleotides not matched to a gene: 9. CDR3 length equals 15 residues. Germline CDR1 is SGHVT and CDR2 is SQSDAQ. CDR3 loop: CASSSGQGVRETQYF. The CDR3 DNA follows: TGTGCCAGCAGCTCCGGACAGGGCGTACGGGAGACCCAGTACTTC.

The chain has TRBV7-7 and TRBJ2-7; weak D call: TRBD2 (7 bases). The germline V gene has CDR1 SSHAT and CDR2 FNYEAQ (reference sequence). V dropped 5 bases and J dropped 7 bases, with 18 bases sitting between them. This CDR3 spans 14 amino acids. CDR3: CASSPGAGVREQYF. The CDR3 DNA follows: TGTGCCAGCAGCCCGGGGGCGGGAGTGAGAGAGCAGTACTTC. Based on the CDR3 plus reference TRBV7-7 and TRBJ2-7, the full variable domain is GAGVSQSPRYKVTKRGQDVTLRCDPISSHATLYWYQQALGQGPEFLTYFNYEAQPDKSGLPSDRFSAERPEGSISTLTIQRTEQRDSAMYRCASSPGAGVREQYFGPGTRLTVT.

The chain recombines TRBV7-2 with TRBJ2-7; 11 positions match TRBD2. The germline V gene encodes CDR1 SGHTA and CDR2 FQGNSA. The CDR3 totals 13 residues. V was clipped by 6 bases and J by 7 bases; unmatched bases: 5. In DNA form, the CDR3 reads TGTGCCAGCAGACTAGCGGGAGCGCAGGAGCAGTACTTC. Translation gives CASRLAGAQEQYF.